This TCR beta chain was retrieved from a study of human T cells and chemical hapten exposure. The wider study: All through the approximately 24-week study, the scalp of each patient received diphenylcyclopropenone doses weekly.

This clonotype was detected many times. The time point: patch test 1, 2 weeks after DPC sensitization. Treatment indicated: therapeutic diphenylcyclopropenone sensitization with weekly scalp DPC. One entry per CDR3 protein, called by TCRdb with MiXCR from the RACE reads. The repertoire consists of 370,000 or so distinct CDR3 sequences, with about 4.8% occurring once and the leading ten covering around 2.3%. Germline V gene data show CDR1 as SSHAT and CDR2 as FNYEAQ (reference sequence). The CDR3 runs to 14 residues. Trimming pared 2 bases from V and 5 bases from J, leaving 11 bases between. The chain employs TRBV7-7 and TRBJ2-3; D could derive from TRBD1 or TRBD2 (6 bases each). Specimen: whole blood, collected in connection with sensitization to the hapten diphenylcyclopropenone (DPC). The TCR sequence derives from a woman between 50 and 59 years old with alopecia areata. Some clones in this sample may be carry-over from other donors' samples. The CDR3 sequence: CASSLRGAEDTQYF. CDR3 DNA sequence: TGTGCCAGCAGCTTAAGGGGGGCGGAAGATACGCAGTATTTT.